The TCR beta chain under discussion was sequenced for a study of cytomegalovirus exposure and HLA in healthy donors. Concerning this clone itself: Its antigen is not known.

The CDR3 is 16 amino acids. V was clipped by 2 bases and J by 5 bases; unmatched bases: 6. Germline assignment: CDR1 MNHNY and CDR2 SVGAGI (reference sequence). With 60 Vbeta and 13 Jbeta primers, the PCR was carried out. Generated by immunoSEQ multiplex PCR, the TCRdb table keeps only in-frame clones and is missing some. The repertoire includes about 100,000 clones, 75% to 85% of them detected once, and over 4% sits in the top ten. Study-wide points: Per a later analysis, 15,000 to 20,000 TCR beta sequences showed association with HLA alleles at 0.05 false discovery rate.

The chain is built from TRBV6-6 and TRBJ2-7; 13 nucleotides line up with TRBD2. Sequenced: PBMCs. This clonotype originated in a female donor in good health and CMV-seropositive. CDR3 DNA: TGTGCCAGCAGTTACCAAGGACTAGCGGGAGTTGACGAGCAGTACTTC. Its protein is CASSYQGLAGVDEQYF.